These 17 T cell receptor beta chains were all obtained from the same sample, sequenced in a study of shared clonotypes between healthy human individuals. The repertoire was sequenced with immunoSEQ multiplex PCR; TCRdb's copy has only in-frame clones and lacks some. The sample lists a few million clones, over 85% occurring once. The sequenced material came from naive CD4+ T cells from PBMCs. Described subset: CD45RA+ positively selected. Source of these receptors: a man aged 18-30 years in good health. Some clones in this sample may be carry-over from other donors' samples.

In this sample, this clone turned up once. Written as DNA, the CDR3 is TGCAGCGTTGATAGTGGGCTCAACGGCTACACCTTC. Protein: CSVDSGLNGYTF. This chain links TRBV29-1 with TRBJ1-2, with unresolved D. V dropped 3 bases and J dropped 8 bases, with 13 bases sitting between them. Germline V gene data show CDR1 as SQVTM and CDR2 as ANQGSEA. This CDR3 comprises 12 residues.

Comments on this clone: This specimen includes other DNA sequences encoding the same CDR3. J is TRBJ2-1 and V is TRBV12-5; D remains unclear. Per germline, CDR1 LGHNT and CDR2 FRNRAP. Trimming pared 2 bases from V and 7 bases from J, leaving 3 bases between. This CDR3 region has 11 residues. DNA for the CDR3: TGTGCTAGTGGTTTGAGGAATGAGCAGTTCTTC. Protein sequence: CASGLRNEQFF.

CDR3 DNA: TGTGCCAGCAGCTTATACGGGGCAAGAACCAGCCCCTATGGCTACACCTTC. As protein: CASSLYGARTSPYGYTF. This rearrangement joins TRBV7-6 to TRBJ1-2; possible D gene TRBD1, 5 bases. Trimming left V 2 bases short and J 4 bases short, with 20 bases between. Germline values: CDR1 SGHVS, CDR2 FNYEAQ. The CDR3 totals 17 residues. The whole variable domain, filled in from reference TRBV7-6 and TRBJ1-2, reads GAGVSQSPRYKVTKRGQDVALRCDPISGHVSLYWYRQALGQGPEFLTYFNYEAQQDKSGLPNDRFSAERPEGSISTLTIQRTEQRDSAMYRCASSLYGARTSPYGYTFGSGTRLTVV.

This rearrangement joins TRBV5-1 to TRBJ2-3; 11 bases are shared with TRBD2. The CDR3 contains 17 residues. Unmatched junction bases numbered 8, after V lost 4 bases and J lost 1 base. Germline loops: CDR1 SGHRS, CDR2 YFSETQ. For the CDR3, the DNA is TGCGCCAGCAGCCAGGACGGGACTAGCGGACGCACAGATACGCAGTATTTT. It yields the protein CASSQDGTSGRTDTQYF.

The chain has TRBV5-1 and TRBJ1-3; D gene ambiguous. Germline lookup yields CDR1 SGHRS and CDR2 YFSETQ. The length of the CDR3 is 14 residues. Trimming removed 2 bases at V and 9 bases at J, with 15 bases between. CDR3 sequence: CASSLSGPSGTIYF. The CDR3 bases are TGCGCCAGCAGCTTATCAGGCCCGTCCGGCACCATATATTTT.

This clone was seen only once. Here the CDR3 reads CASSLTGTGHNEQFF. The CDR3 nucleotides read TGTGCCAGCAGTTTGACCGGGACAGGGCACAATGAGCAGTTCTTC. The chain recombines TRBV2 with TRBJ2-1; 9 bases agree with TRBD1. V lost 5 bases and J lost 5; bases outside the gene matches: 7. This CDR3 is built from 15 residues. Germline V gene sequence: CDR1 SNHLY, CDR2 FYNNEI.

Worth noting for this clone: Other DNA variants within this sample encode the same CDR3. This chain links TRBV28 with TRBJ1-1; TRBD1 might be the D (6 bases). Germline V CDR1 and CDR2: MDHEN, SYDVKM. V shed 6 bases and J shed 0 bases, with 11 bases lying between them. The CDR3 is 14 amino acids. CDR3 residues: CASRVGTLNTEAFF. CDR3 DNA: TGTGCCAGCAGGGTCGGGACACTGAACACTGAAGCTTTCTTT.

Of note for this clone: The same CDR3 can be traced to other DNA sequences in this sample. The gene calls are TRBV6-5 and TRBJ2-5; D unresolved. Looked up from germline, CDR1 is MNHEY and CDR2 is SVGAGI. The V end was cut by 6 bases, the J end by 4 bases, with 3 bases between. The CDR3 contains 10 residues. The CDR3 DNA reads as TGTGCCAGCAGAAGAGAGACCCAGTACTTC. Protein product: CASRRETQYF.

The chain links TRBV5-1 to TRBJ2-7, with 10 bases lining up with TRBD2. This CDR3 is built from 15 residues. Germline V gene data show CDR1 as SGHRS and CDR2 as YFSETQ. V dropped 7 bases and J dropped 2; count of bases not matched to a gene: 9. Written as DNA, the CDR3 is TGCGCCAGCCACCTCGTCACTAGCGGGACCTACGAGCAGTACTTC. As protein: CASHLVTSGTYEQYF.

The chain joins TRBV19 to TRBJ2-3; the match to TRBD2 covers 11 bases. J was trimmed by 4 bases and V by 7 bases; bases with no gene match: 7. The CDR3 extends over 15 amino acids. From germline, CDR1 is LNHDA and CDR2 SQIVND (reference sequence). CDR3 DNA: TGTGCCAGTAAACTGACTAGCGGGAACGCAGATACGCAGTATTTT. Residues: CASKLTSGNADTQYF. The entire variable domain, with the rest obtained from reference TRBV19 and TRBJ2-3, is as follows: DGGITQSPKYLFRKEGQNVTLSCEQNLNHDAMYWYRQDPGQGLRLIYYSQIVNDFQKGDIAEGYSVSREKKESFPLTVTSAQKNPTAFYLCASKLTSGNADTQYFGPGTRLTVL.

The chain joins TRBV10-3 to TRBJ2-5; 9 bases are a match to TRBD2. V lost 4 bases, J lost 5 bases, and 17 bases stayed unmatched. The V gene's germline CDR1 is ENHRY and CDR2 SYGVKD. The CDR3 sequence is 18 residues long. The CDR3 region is CAISVSSGTTSGGETQYF. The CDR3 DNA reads TGTGCCATCAGTGTATCTAGCGGGACTACGTCGGGGGGGGAGACCCAGTACTTC.

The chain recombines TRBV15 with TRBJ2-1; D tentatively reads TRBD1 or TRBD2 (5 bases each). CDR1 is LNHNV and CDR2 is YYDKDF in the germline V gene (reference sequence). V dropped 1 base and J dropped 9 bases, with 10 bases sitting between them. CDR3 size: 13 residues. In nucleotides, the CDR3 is TGTGCCACCAGCAGAGTGGGGGACGGTGAGCAGTTCTTC. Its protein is CATSRVGDGEQFF.

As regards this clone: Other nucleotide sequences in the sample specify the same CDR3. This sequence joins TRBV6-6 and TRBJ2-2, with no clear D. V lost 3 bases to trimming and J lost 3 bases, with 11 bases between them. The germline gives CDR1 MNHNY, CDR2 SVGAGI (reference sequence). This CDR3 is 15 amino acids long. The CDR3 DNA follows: TGTGCCAGCAGTTATTTGGGTAGGGACACCGGGGAGCTGTTTTTT. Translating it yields CASSYLGRDTGELFF.

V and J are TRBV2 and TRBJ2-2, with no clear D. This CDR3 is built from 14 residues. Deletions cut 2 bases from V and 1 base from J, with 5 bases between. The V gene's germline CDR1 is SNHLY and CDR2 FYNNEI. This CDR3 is CASSEMRNTGELFF. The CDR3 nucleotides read TGTGCCAGCAGTGAAATGCGGAACACCGGGGAGCTGTTTTTT.

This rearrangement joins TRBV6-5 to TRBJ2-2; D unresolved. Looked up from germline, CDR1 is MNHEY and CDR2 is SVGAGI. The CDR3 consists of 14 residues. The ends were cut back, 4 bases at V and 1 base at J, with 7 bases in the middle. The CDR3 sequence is CASSFSVNTGELFF. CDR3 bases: TGTGCCAGCAGTTTTTCGGTGAACACCGGGGAGCTGTTTTTT.

The CDR3 sequence is CACTKGRLKFF. The CDR3 DNA reads as TGTGCCTGTACAAAGGGCCGCCTTAAGTTCTTC. This chain uses TRBV30 with TRBJ2-1; no definite D call. V shed 6 bases and J shed 14 bases, with 17 bases lying between them. Germline V CDR1 and CDR2: GTSNPN, SVGIG (reference sequence). This CDR3 region has 11 residues. The full variable domain, completed using reference TRBV30 and TRBJ2-1, is SQTIHQWPATLVQPVGSPLSLECTVEGTSNPNLYWYRQAAGRGLQLLFYSVGIGQISSEVPQNLSASRPQDRQFILSSKKLLLSDSGFYLCACTKGRLKFFGPGTRLTVL.

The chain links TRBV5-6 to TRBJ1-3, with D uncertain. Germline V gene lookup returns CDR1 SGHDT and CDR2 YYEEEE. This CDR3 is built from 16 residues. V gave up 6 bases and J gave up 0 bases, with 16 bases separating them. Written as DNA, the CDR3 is TGTGCCAGCAACAAAGACGGACCGGTCTCTGGAAACACCATATATTTT. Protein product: CASNKDGPVSGNTIYF.